This TCR beta chain is from a study of graft-versus-host responses after intestinal transplantation. Comment on this clone: Its antigen is still unknown.

Generated by immunoSEQ multiplex PCR, the TCRdb table keeps only in-frame clones and is missing some. The table lists about 64,000 clones, 90% to 95% of them singletons. V lost 3 bases to trimming and J lost 5 bases; unmatched junction nucleotides: 6. The length of the CDR3 is 15 residues. Per the germline V gene, CDR1 is SGHTA and CDR2 is FQGNSA. This clonotype was sampled from a human donor who was the organ donor for an intestinal transplant. The genes are TRBV7-2 and TRBJ2-3; 9 positions agree with TRBD2. Here the sequenced sample was unstimulated CD8+ T cells sorted from spleen or lymph node cells, taken before transplant. CDR3: CASSLTSGSVDTQYF. The CDR3 nucleotides read TGTGCCAGCAGCTTGACTAGCGGTTCCGTAGATACGCAGTATTTT.